The clone carrying this T cell receptor (beta chain) has a handful of counts. Trimming shortened V by 6 bases and J by 3 bases, and 9 bases separated the two germline ends. The CDR3 is 13 residues long. The germline CDR1 and CDR2 sequences are LNHDA and SQIVND (reference sequence). This entry comes from a study of sequential checkpoint blockade in melanoma. Overall study: Arm A got nivolumab then ipilimumab; arm B the reverse, 1:1. Both treatment sequences were followed by maintenance nivolumab.

The protocol was immunoSEQ multiplex PCR, while the TCRdb copy is restricted to in-frame clones and leaves out a portion. The sample lists about 21,000 clones, 80% to 90% occurring once. Stated treatment: randomized to nivolumab then ipilimumab (arm A) or the reverse (arm B). None of the patients previously received DNA-damaging chemotherapy. PBMC sorting kept live CD3+CD8+ cells without CD19 or CD56. This rearrangement joins TRBV19 to TRBJ2-1, with a weak D call TRBD2 (5 bases). Here the sequenced sample was CD8+ T cells sorted from blood (inferred from file names), taken from a patient given nivolumab and ipilimumab in sequence. This TCR was sampled from a human donor with melanoma. The CDR3 coding sequence is TGTGCCAGTAGCCCCGGGGTCTACAATGAGCAGTTCTTC. Translated: CASSPGVYNEQFF.